What follows are 6 T cell receptor beta chains derived from one specimen sequenced in a study of T-cell reconstitution after alpha-beta-depleted transplantation in children. Unique molecular identifiers were used to barcode this TCRbeta library. MiXCR was run by TCRdb on the PCR reads, yielding one entry per CDR3 protein. The data contain 780,000 or so distinct CDR3 sequences, around 17% of them singletons. Source: PBMCs, mostly from graft donor cells, taken 360 days after TCRalphabeta/CD19-depleted stem cell transplant. The receptors originated from a male patient under 18 who had a stem cell transplant for acute lymphoblastic leukemia, so the T cells may come from the graft donor.

This chain joins TRBV15 and TRBJ2-2; D unresolved. This CDR3 has 12 residues. Germline CDR1 is LNHNV and CDR2 is YYDKDF (reference sequence). V was pared by 1 base and J by 8 bases, with 5 bases between. The CDR3 coding sequence is TGTGCCACCAGCAGAGTTTCGGGGGAGCTGTTTTTT. It codes for CATSRVSGELFF. Looking up the rest from reference TRBV15 and TRBJ2-2 gives the full variable domain: DAMVIQNPRYQVTQFGKPVTLSCSQTLNHNVMYWYQQKSSQAPKLLFHYYDKDFNNEADTPDNFQSRRPNTSFCFLDIRSPGLGDTAMYLCATSRVSGELFFGEGSRLTVL.

The chain joins TRBV20-1 to TRBJ1-1; 9 bases fit TRBD1. The trim removed 3 bases at V and 3 bases at J, leaving 8 bases unmatched. Germline CDR1 is DFQATT and CDR2 is SNEGSKA (reference sequence). This CDR3 region has 15 residues. The DNA for the CDR3 is TGCAGTGCTAGTAACCGGGACAGGGCCCACACTGAAGCTTTCTTT. Translated, it gives CSASNRDRAHTEAFF.

This clonotype was detected a few times. The rearrangement links TRBV2 to TRBJ2-7, with D possibly being TRBD1 (5 bases). The CDR3 has 14 residues. With 5 bases removed from V and 3 bases from J, the gap between germline ends came to 14 bases. CDR1 is SNHLY and CDR2 is FYNNEI in the germline V gene. CDR3 residues: CASSSSGYGYEQYF. The CDR3, as DNA: TGTGCCAGCAGTTCCTCAGGGTACGGCTACGAGCAGTACTTC. The full variable domain, in which reference TRBV2 and TRBJ2-7 provide the parts outside the CDR3, is EPEVTQTPSHQVTQMGQEVILRCVPISNHLYFYWYRQILGQKVEFLVSFYNNEISEKSEIFDDQFSVERPDGSNFTLKIRSTKLEDSAMYFCASSSSGYGYEQYFGPGTRLTVT.

Only a few counts were recorded for this clonotype. The chain employs TRBV6-5 and TRBJ2-7, with 7 bases identical to TRBD2. The germline V gene encodes CDR1 MNHEY and CDR2 SVGAGI. CDR3 length: 15 amino acids. The trim removed 0 bases at V and 0 bases at J, leaving 2 bases unmatched. The CDR3 bases are TGTGCCAGCAGTTACTCAAGGACTAGCTCCTACGAGCAGTACTTC. Its translation is CASSYSRTSSYEQYF.

The V and J genes are TRBV12-3 or TRBV12-4 and TRBJ1-6, with TRBD1 matching 7 bases. V shed 6 bases and J 14 bases; nucleotides not matched to a gene: 16. This CDR3 region has 15 residues. CDR3 region: CASSPNRAQGVTLHF. CDR3 nucleotides: TGTGCCAGCAGCCCTAATCGGGCCCAGGGGGTGACCCTCCACTTT.

In this sample, this clonotype turned up a few times. The V call is TRBV14, the J call TRBJ2-1; 8 nucleotides agree with TRBD2. The CDR3 has 20 amino acids. Per the germline V gene, CDR1 is SGHDN and CDR2 is FVKESK. V was clipped by 1 base and J by 0 bases; unmatched bases: 14. CDR3 in amino acids: CASSQGSALAAADSYNEQFF. The CDR3 coding sequence is TGTGCCAGCAGCCAAGGATCTGCACTAGCGGCCGCCGACTCCTACAATGAGCAGTTCTTC.